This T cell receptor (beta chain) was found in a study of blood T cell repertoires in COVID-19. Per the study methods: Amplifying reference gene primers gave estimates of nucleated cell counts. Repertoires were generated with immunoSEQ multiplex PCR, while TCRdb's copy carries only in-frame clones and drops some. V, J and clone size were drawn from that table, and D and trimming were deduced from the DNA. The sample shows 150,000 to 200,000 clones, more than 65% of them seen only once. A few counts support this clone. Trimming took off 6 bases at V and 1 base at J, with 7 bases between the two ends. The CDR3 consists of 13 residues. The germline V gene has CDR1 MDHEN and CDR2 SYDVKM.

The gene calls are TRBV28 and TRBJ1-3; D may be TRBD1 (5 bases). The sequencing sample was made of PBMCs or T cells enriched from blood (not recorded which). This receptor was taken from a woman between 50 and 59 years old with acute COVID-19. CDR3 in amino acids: CASRGGSGNTIYF. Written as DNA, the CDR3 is TGTGCCAGCAGGGGGGGGTCTGGAAACACCATATATTTT.